Below, 10 T cell receptor beta chains from the same sample are listed, as sequenced in a study of blood T cell repertoires in COVID-19. The protocol was immunoSEQ multiplex PCR, while the TCRdb copy is restricted to in-frame clones and leaves out a portion. The table has about 54,000 clones, 80% to 90% seen once; the top ten hold approximately 8%. Material for sequencing was peripheral blood. The source of these receptors is a man aged 45-65 years with active COVID-19.

The chain couples TRBV5-4 to TRBJ1-2, with 7 bases lining up with TRBD1. Germline V gene lookup returns CDR1 SGHNT and CDR2 YYREEE (reference sequence). V was pared by 4 bases and J by 8 bases, with 11 bases of the junction left unmatched. CDR3 length equals 14 residues. The CDR3 loop reads CASSIPGQEGGYTF. The CDR3 DNA reads TGTGCCAGCAGCATACCCGGACAGGAAGGCGGCTACACCTTC.

This clone has just a few counts. J is TRBJ1-1 and V is TRBV6-2 or TRBV6-3, with D maybe TRBD1 (5 bases). Trimming pared 6 bases from V and 0 bases from J, leaving 11 bases between. This CDR3 is built from 14 residues. Germline V lookup: CDR1 MNHEY, CDR2 SVGEGT. The CDR3 protein is CASSRQLLNTEAFF. The CDR3 nucleotides are TGTGCCAGCAGCCGACAGTTACTGAACACTGAAGCTTTCTTT.

The CDR3 here is CASSEEEAGGSEQYF. In nucleotides, the CDR3 is TGTGCCAGCAGTGAAGAGGAAGCGGGAGGGTCCGAGCAGTACTTC. The chain couples TRBV6-1 to TRBJ2-7; TRBD2 aligns across 10 bases. V gave up 1 base and J gave up 6 bases; unmatched junction bases: 6. This CDR3 is built from 15 residues. CDR1 is MNHNS and CDR2 is SASEGT in the germline V gene.

The chain uses TRBV18 and TRBJ1-1, with 8 bases fitting TRBD1. CDR3 length: 15 amino acids. Germline CDR1 is KGHSH and CDR2 is LQKENI. With V trimmed by 3 bases and J by 4 bases, 7 bases remained unmatched. Written as DNA, the CDR3 is TGTGCCAGCTCACCCGATCGGACAGGGCGCACTGAAGCTTTCTTT. It codes for CASSPDRTGRTEAFF.

The V and J genes are TRBV28 and TRBJ2-2, with D maybe TRBD2 (6 bases). V was pared by 10 bases and J by 4 bases, with 13 bases between. Per germline, CDR1 MDHEN and CDR2 SYDVKM. The CDR3 sequence is 13 residues long. The CDR3 here is CATKRVLTGELFF. As DNA, the CDR3 is TGTGCCACCAAGCGGGTACTCACCGGGGAGCTGTTTTTT.

V usage is TRBV6-2 or TRBV6-3 and J usage is TRBJ1-2, with 7 bases that match TRBD1. CDR3 length equals 13 residues. V gave up 5 bases and J gave up 2 bases; unmatched junction bases: 2. In germline, CDR1 is MNHEY, CDR2 SVGEGT. The CDR3 DNA reads TGTGCCAGCAGTGTGGACAGGAACTATGGCTACACCTTC. Translated, it gives CASSVDRNYGYTF.

The CDR3 DNA follows: TGTGCCAGCAGTCCGGAGCGGGGCCCCTACAATGAGCAGTTCTTC. As protein: CASSPERGPYNEQFF. V is TRBV27 and J is TRBJ2-1; TRBD2 matches 7 bases. The V gene's germline CDR1 is MNHEY and CDR2 SMNVEV (reference sequence). Trimming took 5 bases from V and 2 from J; bases not matched to a gene: 6. This CDR3 is 15 amino acids long.

The chain is built from TRBV14 and TRBJ2-3, with TRBD1 matching 8 bases. V was pared by 4 bases and J by 2 bases, with 8 bases of the junction left unmatched. The CDR3 runs to 16 residues. Germline V gene lookup returns CDR1 SGHDN and CDR2 FVKESK. CDR3 sequence: CASSRWTGRFTDTQYF. CDR3 coding DNA: TGTGCCAGCAGCCGTTGGACAGGGAGATTCACAGATACGCAGTATTTT.

This sequence joins TRBV5-1 and TRBJ2-1; TRBD2 agrees at 12 bases. After removal of 2 bases from V and 5 bases from J, the junction contained 11 bases not matched to a gene. The CDR3 spans 18 residues. The germline CDR1 and CDR2 sequences are SGHRS and YFSETQ. CDR3 DNA: TGCGCCAGCAGCTTAGGTACTAGCGGGAGGAACGGTGACAATGAGCAGTTCTTC. Its translation: CASSLGTSGRNGDNEQFF.

The chain recombines TRBV5-1 with TRBJ2-7; D perhaps matches TRBD1 (6 bases). CDR3 length: 14 residues. Germline V lookup: CDR1 SGHRS, CDR2 YFSETQ. Trimming took off 6 bases at V and 3 bases at J, with 16 bases between the two ends. CDR3 nucleotides: TGCGCCAGCACTGTGGGGGCCTCTTTCTACGAGCAGTACTTC. Its protein product is CASTVGASFYEQYF.